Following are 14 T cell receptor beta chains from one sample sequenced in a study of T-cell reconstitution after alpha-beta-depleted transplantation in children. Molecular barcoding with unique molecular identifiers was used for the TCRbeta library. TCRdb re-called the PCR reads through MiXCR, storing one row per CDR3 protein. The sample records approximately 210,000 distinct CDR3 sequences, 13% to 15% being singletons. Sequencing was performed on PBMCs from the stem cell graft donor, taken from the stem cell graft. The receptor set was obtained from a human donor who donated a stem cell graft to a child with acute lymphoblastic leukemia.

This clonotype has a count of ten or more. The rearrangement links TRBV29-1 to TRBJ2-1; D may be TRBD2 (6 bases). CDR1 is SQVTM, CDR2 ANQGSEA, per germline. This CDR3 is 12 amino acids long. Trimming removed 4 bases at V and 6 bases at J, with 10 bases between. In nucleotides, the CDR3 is TGCAGCGTTGGCCCGGGACTCAATGAGCAGTTCTTC. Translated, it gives CSVGPGLNEQFF.

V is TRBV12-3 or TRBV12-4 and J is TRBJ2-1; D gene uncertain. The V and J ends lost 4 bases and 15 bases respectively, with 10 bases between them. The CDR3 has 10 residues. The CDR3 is CASSSRRLFF. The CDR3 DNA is TGTGCCAGCAGTTCCCGAAGGCTGTTCTTC.

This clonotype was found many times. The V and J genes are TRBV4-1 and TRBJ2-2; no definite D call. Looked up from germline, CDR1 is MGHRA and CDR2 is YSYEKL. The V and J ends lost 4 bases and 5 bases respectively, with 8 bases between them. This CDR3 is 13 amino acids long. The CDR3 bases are TGCGCCAGCAGCCTTTTCAGGACCGGGGAGCTGTTTTTT. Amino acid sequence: CASSLFRTGELFF.

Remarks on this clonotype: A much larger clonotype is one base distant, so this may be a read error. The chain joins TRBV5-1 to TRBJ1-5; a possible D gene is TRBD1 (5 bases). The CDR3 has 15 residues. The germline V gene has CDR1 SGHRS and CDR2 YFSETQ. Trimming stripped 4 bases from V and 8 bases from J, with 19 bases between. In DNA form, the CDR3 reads TGCGCCAGCAGCCCGGAGGGCAGGGAAGATGAGCCCCAGCATTTT. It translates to CASSPEGREDEPQHF.

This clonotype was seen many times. The CDR3 DNA reads TGCGCCAGCAGCCAAGCCTTCGGGACTAGCGGGAGGAGAACTAGTGAGCAGTTCTTC. Translation: CASSQAFGTSGRRTSEQFF. The chain joins TRBV4-1 to TRBJ2-1; 15 positions match TRBD2. The CDR3 loop spans 19 amino acids. Per the germline V gene, CDR1 is MGHRA and CDR2 is YSYEKL. The J segment lost 9 bases and the V segment lost 1 base, leaving 13 bases of the junction unmatched.

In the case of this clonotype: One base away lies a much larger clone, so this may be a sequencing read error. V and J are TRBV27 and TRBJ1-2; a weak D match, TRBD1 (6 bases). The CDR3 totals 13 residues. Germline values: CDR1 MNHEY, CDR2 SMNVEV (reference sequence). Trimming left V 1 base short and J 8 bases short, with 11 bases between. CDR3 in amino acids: CASSLLRGCGYTF. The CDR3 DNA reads TGTGCCAGCAGTTTATTGAGGGGGTGCGGCTACACCTTC.

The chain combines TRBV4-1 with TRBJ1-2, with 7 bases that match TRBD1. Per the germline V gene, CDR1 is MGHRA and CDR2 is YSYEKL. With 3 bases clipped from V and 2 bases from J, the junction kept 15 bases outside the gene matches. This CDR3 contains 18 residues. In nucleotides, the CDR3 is TGCGCCAGCAGCCATTTTCTTCGGACAGGCGCCACCAACTATGGCTACACCTTC. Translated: CASSHFLRTGATNYGYTF.

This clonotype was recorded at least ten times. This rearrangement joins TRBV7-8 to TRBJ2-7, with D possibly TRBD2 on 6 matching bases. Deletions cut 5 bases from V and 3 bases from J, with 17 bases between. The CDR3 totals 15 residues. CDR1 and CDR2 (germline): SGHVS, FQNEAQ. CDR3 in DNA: TGTGCCAGCAGCCCGCTAGCGAGTCACTACTACGAGCAGTACTTC. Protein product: CASSPLASHYYEQYF.

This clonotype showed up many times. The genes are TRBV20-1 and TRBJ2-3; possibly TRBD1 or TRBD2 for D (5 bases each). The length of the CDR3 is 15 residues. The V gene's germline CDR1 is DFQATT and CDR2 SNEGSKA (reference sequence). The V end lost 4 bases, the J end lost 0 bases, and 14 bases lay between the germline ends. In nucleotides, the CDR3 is TGCAGTGCTACCACGGGGCTAACTAGCACAGATACGCAGTATTTT. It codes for CSATTGLTSTDTQYF.

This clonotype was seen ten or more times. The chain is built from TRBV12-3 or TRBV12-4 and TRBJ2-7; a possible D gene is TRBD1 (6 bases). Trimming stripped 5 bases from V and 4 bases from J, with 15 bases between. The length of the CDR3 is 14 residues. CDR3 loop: CASSTDRTQYEQYF. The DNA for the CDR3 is TGTGCCAGCAGTACAGACAGGACCCAATACGAGCAGTACTTC.

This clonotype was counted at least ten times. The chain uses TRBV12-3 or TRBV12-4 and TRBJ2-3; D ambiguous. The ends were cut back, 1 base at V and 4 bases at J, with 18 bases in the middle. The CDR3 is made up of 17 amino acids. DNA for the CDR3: TGTGCCAGCAGTTTAGAGGTCTTCGGCTCACTTCCAGATACGCAGTATTTT. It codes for CASSLEVFGSLPDTQYF.

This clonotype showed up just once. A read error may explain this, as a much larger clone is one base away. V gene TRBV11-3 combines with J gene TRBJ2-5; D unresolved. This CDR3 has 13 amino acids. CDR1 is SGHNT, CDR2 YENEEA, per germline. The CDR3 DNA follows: TGTGCCAGCAGCCGAGGACCCAGAGAGCCCCAGTACTTC. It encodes CASSRGPREPQYF.

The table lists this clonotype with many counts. CDR3 sequence reads: CASYLAIFGGVQETQYF. CDR3 bases: TGTGCCAGCTACCTGGCCATCTTCGGGGGGGTCCAAGAGACCCAGTACTTC. The V gene is TRBV7-8, the J gene TRBJ2-5; 8 bases line up with TRBD2. There are 17 residues in the CDR3. Germline V gives CDR1 SGHVS, CDR2 FQNEAQ. The trim removed 8 bases at V and 1 base at J, leaving 15 bases unmatched. The full variable domain, with the rest looked up from reference TRBV7-8 and TRBJ2-5, is GAGVSQSPRYKVAKRGQDVALRCDPISGHVSLFWYQQALGQGPEFLTYFQNEAQLDKSGLPSDRFFAERPEGSVSTLKIQRTQQEDSAVYLCASYLAIFGGVQETQYFGPGTRLLVL.

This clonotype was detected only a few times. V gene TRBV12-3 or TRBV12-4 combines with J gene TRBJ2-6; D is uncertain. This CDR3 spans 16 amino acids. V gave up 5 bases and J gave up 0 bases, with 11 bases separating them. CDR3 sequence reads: CASSPVRSSGANVLTF. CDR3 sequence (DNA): TGTGCCAGCAGTCCTGTGAGAAGCTCTGGGGCCAACGTCCTGACTTTC.